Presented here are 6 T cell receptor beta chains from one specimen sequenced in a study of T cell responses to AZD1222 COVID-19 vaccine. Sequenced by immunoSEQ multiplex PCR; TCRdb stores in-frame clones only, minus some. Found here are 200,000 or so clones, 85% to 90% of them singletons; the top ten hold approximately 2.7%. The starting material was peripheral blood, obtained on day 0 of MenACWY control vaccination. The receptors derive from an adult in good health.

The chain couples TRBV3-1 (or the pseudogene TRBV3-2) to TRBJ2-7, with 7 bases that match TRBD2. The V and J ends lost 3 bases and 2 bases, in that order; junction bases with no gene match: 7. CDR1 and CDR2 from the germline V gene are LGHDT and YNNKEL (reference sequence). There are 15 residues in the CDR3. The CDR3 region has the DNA TGTGCCAGCAGCCAGGGAGGGGCAGGCCCCTACGAGCAGTACTTC. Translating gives CASSQGGAGPYEQYF.

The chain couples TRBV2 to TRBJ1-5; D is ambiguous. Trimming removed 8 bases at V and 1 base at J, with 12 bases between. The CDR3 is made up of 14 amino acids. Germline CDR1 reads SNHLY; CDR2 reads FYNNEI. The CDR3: CASSGFGSNQPQHF. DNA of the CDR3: TGTGCCAGCTCGGGGTTTGGAAGCAATCAGCCCCAGCATTTT.

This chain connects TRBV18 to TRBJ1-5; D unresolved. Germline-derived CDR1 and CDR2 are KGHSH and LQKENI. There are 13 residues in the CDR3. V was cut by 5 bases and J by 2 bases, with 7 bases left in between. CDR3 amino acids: CASSIRGNQPQHF. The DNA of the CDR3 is TGTGCCAGCTCAATACGGGGCAATCAGCCCCAGCATTTT. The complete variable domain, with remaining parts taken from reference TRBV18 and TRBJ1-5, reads NAGVMQNPRHLVRRRGQEARLRCSPMKGHSHVYWYRQLPEEGLKFMVYLQKENIIDESGMPKERFSAEFPKEGPSILRIQQVVRGDSAAYFCASSIRGNQPQHFGDGTRLSIL.

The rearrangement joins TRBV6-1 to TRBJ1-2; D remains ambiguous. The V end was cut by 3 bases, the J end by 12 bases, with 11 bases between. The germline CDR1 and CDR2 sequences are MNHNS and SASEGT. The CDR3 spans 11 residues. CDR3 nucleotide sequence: TGTGCCAGCAGTGAGTTCTCCGACAACACCTTC. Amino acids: CASSEFSDNTF.

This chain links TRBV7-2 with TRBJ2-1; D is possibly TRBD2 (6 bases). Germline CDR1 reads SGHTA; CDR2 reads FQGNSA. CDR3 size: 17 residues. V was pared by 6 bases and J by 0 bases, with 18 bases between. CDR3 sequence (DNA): TGTGCCAGCAGGCAGACTGGTGGGGGGAGCTCCTACAATGAGCAGTTCTTC. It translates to CASRQTGGGSSYNEQFF.

Here the CDR3 DNA reads TGTGCCAGCAGGTTCCTCTCGACCGGCGGACCCGAAAAACTGTTTTTT. Encoded protein: CASRFLSTGGPEKLFF. The gene calls are TRBV27 and TRBJ1-4; D gene unclear. CDR1 and CDR2 from the germline V gene are MNHEY and SMNVEV (reference sequence). Trimming removed 6 bases from V and 8 bases from J, with 22 bases in between. There are 16 residues in the CDR3. Full variable domain (missing parts from reference TRBV27 and TRBJ1-4): EAQVTQNPRYLITVTGKKLTVTCSQNMNHEYMSWYRQDPGLGLRQIYYSMNVEVTDKGDVPEGYKVSRKEKRNFPLILESPSPNQTSLYFCASRFLSTGGPEKLFFGSGTQLSVL.